The 26 T cell receptor beta chains below were found in one sample sequenced in a study of blood T cell repertoires in COVID-19. Data came from immunoSEQ multiplex PCR; TCRdb stores just in-frame clones and leaves some out. This table has approximately 290,000 clones, almost 90% appearing once. Sequencing input: PBMCs or T cells enriched from blood (not recorded which). Receptors originate from a woman between 18 and 29 years old with acute COVID-19.

This rearrangement joins TRBV7-2 to TRBJ2-1; TRBD2 might be the D (6 bases). With 1 base removed from V and 2 bases from J, the gap between germline ends came to 9 bases. The CDR3 totals 15 residues. Germline CDR1 reads SGHTA; CDR2 reads FQGNSA. The CDR3 coding sequence is TGTGCCAGCAGCTTAGGGTCTAGCGCCTACAATGAGCAGTTCTTC. Protein: CASSLGSSAYNEQFF.

The chain combines TRBV27 with TRBJ1-1, with TRBD1 matching 9 bases. This CDR3 is 14 amino acids long. J lost 1 base, V lost 8 bases, and 5 bases had no gene match. Per germline, CDR1 MNHEY and CDR2 SMNVEV (reference sequence). This CDR3 reads CASYRQGGNTEAFF. The CDR3 DNA sequence: TGTGCCAGCTACCGACAGGGGGGGAACACTGAAGCTTTCTTT.

This clone has ten or more counts. CDR3 DNA sequence: TGTGCCAGCAGTGGGGAGGGGACCTATAATTCACCCCTCCACTTT. This encodes CASSGEGTYNSPLHF. V and J are TRBV2 and TRBJ1-6; tentatively, D is TRBD1 (5 bases). There are 15 residues in the CDR3. Trimming left V 4 bases short and J 2 bases short, with 9 bases between. Germline V gene data show CDR1 as SNHLY and CDR2 as FYNNEI.

The chain uses TRBV7-6 and TRBJ2-5; TRBD2 might be the D (6 bases). V was cut by 0 bases and J by 3 bases, with 17 bases left in between. Germline values: CDR1 SGHVS, CDR2 FNYEAQ. This CDR3 region has 17 residues. This CDR3 reads CASSLAAGGGIKETQYF. CDR3 DNA sequence: TGTGCCAGCAGCTTAGCCGCCGGGGGTGGGATTAAAGAGACCCAGTACTTC.

This chain uses TRBV7-9 with TRBJ1-4; weak D call: TRBD1 (6 bases). This CDR3 region has 15 residues. The germline V and J ends were trimmed by 0 bases and 6 bases, with 11 bases remaining between them. Germline lookup yields CDR1 SEHNR and CDR2 FQNEAQ (reference sequence). Here the CDR3 DNA reads TGTGCCAGCAGCTTAGCGGCAGGGGTGCATGAAAAACTGTTTTTT. It specifies CASSLAAGVHEKLFF.

This chain joins TRBV30 and TRBJ2-7; TRBD2 matches 8 bases. V trimming: 2 bases; J trimming: 2 bases; junction bases outside the gene matches: 5. From germline, CDR1 is GTSNPN and CDR2 SVGIG (reference sequence). The CDR3 consists of 14 residues. CDR3 protein: CAWSRSGSPYEQYF. The CDR3 DNA reads as TGTGCCTGGAGTCGGAGCGGGAGCCCCTACGAGCAGTACTTC.

V is TRBV11-2 and J is TRBJ2-1; possible D gene TRBD2, 6 bases. CDR3 length: 13 residues. Trimming removed 8 bases at V and 9 bases at J, with 17 bases between. Looked up from germline, CDR1 is SGHAT and CDR2 is FQNNGV. CDR3 nucleotide sequence: TGTGCCAGCGACTTCGCGGGACTCGGTGAGCAGTTCTTC. Its translation is CASDFAGLGEQFF.

This chain links TRBV7-9 with TRBJ1-2, with 7 bases matching TRBD1. The CDR3 length is 13 residues. Germline loops: CDR1 SEHNR, CDR2 FQNEAQ (reference sequence). Trimming took 5 bases from V and 6 from J; bases not matched to a gene: 6. DNA of the CDR3: TGTGCCAGCAGCACCCGGACAGGTCATGGCTACACCTTC. This sequence encodes CASSTRTGHGYTF. The whole variable domain, remainder taken from reference TRBV7-9 and TRBJ1-2, is DTGVSQNPRHKITKRGQNVTFRCDPISEHNRLYWYRQTLGQGPEFLTYFQNEAQLEKSRLLSDRFSAERPKGSFSTLEIQRTEQGDSAMYLCASSTRTGHGYTFGSGTRLTVV.

J is TRBJ2-7 and V is TRBV3-1 (or the pseudogene TRBV3-2); the D gene is possibly TRBD2 (6 bases). The CDR3 consists of 16 residues. From germline, CDR1 is LGHDT and CDR2 YNNKEL (reference sequence). Trimming took 1 base from V and 7 from J, leaving 20 bases between them. The CDR3 region has the DNA TGTGCCAGCAGCCAAGGAGGGGCCGAGCGGGTTAGGGAGCAGTACTTC. This encodes CASSQGGAERVREQYF.

The chain is built from TRBV28 and TRBJ1-6, with TRBD1 identical over 7 bases. The V gene end was trimmed by 1 base and the J gene end by 10 bases; junction bases not matched to a gene: 7. Germline V gene data show CDR1 as MDHEN and CDR2 as SYDVKM. This CDR3 has 15 residues. The CDR3 DNA sequence: TGTGCCAGCAGTTTATCGGAGGGGGCAAGATCACCCCTCCACTTT. This sequence encodes CASSLSEGARSPLHF.

The V call is TRBV10-3, the J call TRBJ1-2, with 7 bases lining up with TRBD1. The CDR3 length is 14 residues. V was pared by 4 bases and J by 0 bases, with 2 bases of the junction left unmatched. Germline lookup yields CDR1 ENHRY and CDR2 SYGVKD. CDR3 coding DNA: TGTGCCATCAGTGGGGACAGATCTAACTATGGCTACACCTTC. As protein: CAISGDRSNYGYTF.

The chain carries TRBV25-1 and TRBJ1-2, with D perhaps TRBD1 (5 bases). Germline CDR1 reads MGHDK; CDR2 reads SYGVNS. This CDR3 region has 14 residues. The V end lost 6 bases, the J end lost 1 base, and 12 bases lay between the germline ends. The CDR3 here is CASRSQGSNYGYTF. The CDR3 DNA sequence: TGTGCCAGCAGATCCCAGGGTAGTAACTATGGCTACACCTTC.

The chain joins TRBV10-3 to TRBJ2-3; 7 bases agree with TRBD2. The germline gives CDR1 ENHRY, CDR2 SYGVKD. V was pared by 0 bases and J by 5 bases, with 11 bases of the junction left unmatched. The CDR3 spans 17 residues. The CDR3 coding sequence is TGTGCCATCAGTGAGTCAGCGGGCGGGAGTTTTGGAGATACGCAGTATTTT. This translates into CAISESAGGSFGDTQYF.

The chain is built from TRBV12-5 and TRBJ2-4; weak D call: TRBD2 (5 bases). Looked up from germline, CDR1 is LGHNT and CDR2 is FRNRAP. Trimming took 7 bases from V and 3 from J, leaving 16 bases between them. The CDR3 is made up of 15 amino acids. CDR3 nucleotide sequence: TGTGCTAGTGTAACTCGAGGGATTGGCAAAAACATTCAGTACTTC. It translates to CASVTRGIGKNIQYF.

The chain carries TRBV2 and TRBJ2-1, with 8 bases fitting TRBD2. The CDR3 length is 14 residues. Losses at the gene ends were 6 bases for V and 7 bases for J; bases not matched to a gene: 8. The germline V gene encodes CDR1 SNHLY and CDR2 FYNNEI. Here the CDR3 reads CASSRLAGRNEQFF. The CDR3 bases are TGTGCCAGCAGCCGCTTAGCGGGACGGAATGAGCAGTTCTTC.

This clone was recorded once. Within the sample, other DNA sequences also encode this same CDR3. The gene calls are TRBV28 and TRBJ1-1; D may be TRBD1 (6 bases). CDR1 MDHEN and CDR2 SYDVKM come from the germline V gene. Trimming took off 3 bases at V and 1 base at J, with 9 bases between the two ends. This CDR3 contains 14 residues. The CDR3 DNA reads as TGTGCCAGCAGTTTGTGGGGGCCGAACACTGAAGCTTTCTTT. It is translated as CASSLWGPNTEAFF.

Points on this clone: Distinct nucleotide sequences in the sample also encode this CDR3. V is TRBV28 and J is TRBJ2-7; the D is unclear. CDR3 length: 13 amino acids. V lost 6 bases to trimming and J lost 0 bases, with 9 bases between them. The V gene's germline CDR1 is MDHEN and CDR2 SYDVKM. The CDR3, as DNA: TGTGCCAGCAGGACTGCAAGCTCCTACGAGCAGTACTTC. Translation: CASRTASSYEQYF.

J is TRBJ2-2 and V is TRBV27; 7 bases are a match to TRBD2. Germline V gene data show CDR1 as MNHEY and CDR2 as SMNVEV (reference sequence). V was clipped by 0 bases and J by 5 bases; unmatched bases: 0. The CDR3 sequence is 14 residues long. The CDR3 reads CASSLSGGTGELFF. In nucleotides, the CDR3 is TGTGCCAGCAGTTTATCGGGAGGGACCGGGGAGCTGTTTTTT.

The rearrangement joins TRBV28 to TRBJ2-3; possibly TRBD2 for D (6 bases). V gave up 3 bases and J gave up 3 bases, with 22 bases separating them. The CDR3 loop spans 18 amino acids. Germline loops: CDR1 MDHEN, CDR2 SYDVKM. The CDR3 reads CASSFGDHWGVRTDTQYF. CDR3 nucleotides: TGTGCCAGCAGTTTTGGGGACCACTGGGGGGTGCGGACAGATACGCAGTATTTT.

This sequence joins TRBV19 and TRBJ1-5, with 7 positions matching TRBD1. The V gene end was trimmed by 0 bases and the J gene end by 4 bases; junction bases not matched to a gene: 6. This CDR3 is built from 16 residues. From germline, CDR1 is LNHDA and CDR2 SQIVND (reference sequence). The CDR3 is CASSIDSRGRNQPQHF. The CDR3 DNA follows: TGTGCCAGTAGTATAGATTCAAGGGGGCGGAATCAGCCCCAGCATTTT.

The V call is TRBV7-9, the J call TRBJ1-2, with 10 bases identical to TRBD1. Per the germline V gene, CDR1 is SEHNR and CDR2 is FQNEAQ (reference sequence). The length of the CDR3 is 13 residues. The trim removed 5 bases at V and 6 bases at J, leaving 3 bases unmatched. The CDR3 DNA reads as TGTGCCAGCAGCGCGGGACAGGGGCATGGCTACACCTTC. As protein: CASSAGQGHGYTF.

In DNA, the CDR3 is TGTGCCAGCAGCACACGACAGGGTTACCACTTTGAAAAACTGTTTTTT. This encodes CASSTRQGYHFEKLFF. The rearrangement joins TRBV13 to TRBJ1-4; 7 positions match TRBD1. The CDR3 covers 16 residues. The V segment lost 5 bases and the J segment 7 bases; nucleotides outside the gene matches: 13. Germline lookup yields CDR1 PRHDT and CDR2 FYEKMQ (reference sequence).

This chain connects TRBV14 to TRBJ2-5; 11 bases map to TRBD2. The CDR3 spans 16 residues. Trimming removed 4 bases from V and 7 bases from J; junction bases left unmatched: 11. Germline V gene lookup returns CDR1 SGHDN and CDR2 FVKESK. The CDR3 DNA reads as TGTGCCAGCAGCCTGGGACTAGCGGAGACTAGAGGGACCCAGTACTTC. Its translation: CASSLGLAETRGTQYF.

Comments on this clone: This specimen includes other DNA sequences encoding the same CDR3. The chain links TRBV6-5 to TRBJ1-1; the D is unclear. V was clipped by 0 bases and J by 2 bases, with 4 bases between them. The CDR3 is 13 amino acids. Looked up from germline, CDR1 is MNHEY and CDR2 is SVGAGI. CDR3 protein: CASSYSRNTEAFF. DNA for the CDR3: TGTGCCAGCAGTTACTCGAGAAACACTGAAGCTTTCTTT.

The chain combines TRBV12-1 with TRBJ1-5. TRBV12-1 is a listed pseudogene. The CDR3 has 17 residues. DNA for the CDR3: TGTGCCAGCAGCTTTGATTTTTTGTCCCCCGAGGTCCAGCCCCAGCATTTT. Amino acid sequence: CASSFDFLSPEVQPQHF.

The chain couples TRBV5-4 to TRBJ2-7; 7 bases are a match to TRBD1. The CDR3 has 13 residues. Germline assignment: CDR1 SGHNT and CDR2 YYREEE (reference sequence). The trim removed 3 bases at V and 4 bases at J, leaving 4 bases unmatched. CDR3 DNA sequence: TGTGCCAGCAGCTCCGACAGGGAATACGAGCAGTACTTC. It encodes CASSSDREYEQYF.